Only a few counts were recorded for the clone carrying this T cell receptor beta chain. The antigen remains undetermined. The sample comes from a study of T cell responses to AZD1222 COVID-19 vaccine. Method: immunoSEQ multiplex PCR; TCRdb's copy keeps in-frame clones and lacks some. The sample lists about 110,000 clones; about 86% were seen once. Study results and limitations: Mapped onto spike, vaccine-associated CD4 TCRs spanned it and were dominant at 160-218 and 743-854. Repertoire sampling was restricted to post-peak T cell response timepoints. Among AZD1222 vaccinees, only six or seven were seropositive at baseline.

Germline-derived CDR1 and CDR2 are LGHDT and YNNKEL (reference sequence). The CDR3 length is 13 residues. V dropped 4 bases and J dropped 5 bases, with 9 bases sitting between them. The input for sequencing was peripheral blood, taken on day 0 of AZD1222 vaccination. The chain employs TRBV3-1 (or the pseudogene TRBV3-2) and TRBJ1-5, with a tentative D call TRBD1 (5 bases). This receptor was obtained from an adult in good health. Here the CDR3 reads CASSRTRHQPQHF. The CDR3 bases are TGTGCCAGCAGCCGGACACGTCATCAGCCCCAGCATTTT.